A single sample is the source of the 14 T cell receptor beta chains below, sequenced in a study of blood T cell repertoires in COVID-19. TCRdb's copy holds only in-frame clones and misses some; the assay was immunoSEQ multiplex PCR. The top ten clones hold 7% to 7.5% of a sample with 350,000 to 400,000 clones, approximately 86% of them seen once. The sequenced sample was peripheral blood. The receptors come from a woman aged 60 to 75 with COVID-19, enrolled during active disease.

The chain has TRBV19 and TRBJ1-1; no reliable D call. This CDR3 has 16 residues. Deletions cut 0 bases from V and 1 base from J, with 12 bases between. CDR1 and CDR2 from the germline V gene are LNHDA and SQIVND (reference sequence). CDR3 DNA sequence: TGTGCCAGTAGTATAGATAGGTCCAGGCCGAACACTGAAGCTTTCTTT. This gives the protein CASSIDRSRPNTEAFF.

The gene calls are TRBV6-5 and TRBJ2-7, with 8 bases that match TRBD1. CDR1 MNHEY and CDR2 SVGAGI come from the germline V gene. V gave up 5 bases and J gave up 5 bases; unmatched junction bases: 11. The CDR3 sequence is 15 residues long. This CDR3 is CASSHQGAGRNEQYF. CDR3 DNA: TGTGCCAGCAGTCACCAGGGGGCAGGCCGGAACGAGCAGTACTTC.

The CDR3 DNA reads TGTGCCAGCAGTCCCATGGGACAGGGGGCGGGACAGCCCCAGCATTTT. Translation gives CASSPMGQGAGQPQHF. The chain has TRBV27 and TRBJ1-5; TRBD1 agrees at 12 bases. V gave up 5 bases and J gave up 7 bases; unmatched junction bases: 9. The CDR3 consists of 16 residues. CDR1 and CDR2 (germline): MNHEY, SMNVEV (reference sequence).

V usage is TRBV7-2 and J usage is TRBJ1-5, with D possibly matching TRBD1 (6 bases). The germline CDR1 and CDR2 sequences are SGHTA and FQGNSA. CDR3 length: 13 residues. Trimming left V 4 bases short and J 4 bases short, with 8 bases between. For the CDR3, the DNA is TGTGCCAGCAGCTCGAGGGGGAATCAGCCCCAGCATTTT. Amino acid sequence: CASSSRGNQPQHF.

V gene TRBV20-1 combines with J gene TRBJ2-3; 8 bases map to TRBD2. Germline CDR1 is DFQATT and CDR2 is SNEGSKA (reference sequence). Unmatched junction bases numbered 11, after V lost 3 bases and J lost 6 bases. This CDR3 is 15 amino acids long. CDR3 DNA: TGCAGTGCTAGTTCCGTCGGGGGGGCGGCGGATACGCAGTATTTT. Encoded protein: CSASSVGGAADTQYF.

The genes are TRBV4-2 and TRBJ2-7; TRBD1 matches at 9 bases. The V gene end was trimmed by 4 bases and the J gene end by 2 bases; junction bases not matched to a gene: 6. Germline CDR1 reads LGHNA; CDR2 reads YNFKEQ. The CDR3 contains 15 residues. In nucleotides, the CDR3 is TGTGCCAGCAGCCGACAGGGGGTAGAGGCCTACGAGCAGTACTTC. Protein sequence: CASSRQGVEAYEQYF.

The rearrangement links TRBV2 to TRBJ2-5; D gene unclear. Trimming stripped 3 bases from V and 3 bases from J, with 11 bases between. This CDR3 comprises 14 residues. Germline values: CDR1 SNHLY, CDR2 FYNNEI. CDR3 sequence reads: CASSEWSDEETQYF. Here the CDR3 DNA reads TGTGCCAGCAGTGAGTGGAGTGATGAAGAGACCCAGTACTTC.

V and J are TRBV2 and TRBJ2-7, with D perhaps TRBD1 (5 bases). Per germline, CDR1 SNHLY and CDR2 FYNNEI. CDR3 length: 17 amino acids. The ends were cut back, 3 bases at V and 0 bases at J, with 18 bases in the middle. The CDR3 coding sequence is TGTGCCAGCAGTGATCCGAAAACTACAGGTAGCTCCTACGAGCAGTACTTC. Its protein product is CASSDPKTTGSSYEQYF. Looking up the rest from reference TRBV2 and TRBJ2-7 gives the full variable domain: EPEVTQTPSHQVTQMGQEVILRCVPISNHLYFYWYRQILGQKVEFLVSFYNNEISEKSEIFDDQFSVERPDGSNFTLKIRSTKLEDSAMYFCASSDPKTTGSSYEQYFGPGTRLTVT.

This chain joins TRBV5-1 and TRBJ1-6, with 8 bases lining up with TRBD1. Germline-derived CDR1 and CDR2 are SGHRS and YFSETQ. The CDR3 spans 16 residues. The J segment lost 7 bases and the V segment lost 1 base, leaving 7 bases of the junction unmatched. CDR3 amino acids: CASSLLFGQGNSPLHF. The CDR3 nucleotides read TGCGCCAGCAGCTTGTTGTTCGGACAGGGCAATTCACCCCTCCACTTT. Together with reference TRBV5-1 and TRBJ1-6, the CDR3 gives the full variable domain: KAGVTQTPRYLIKTRGQQVTLSCSPISGHRSVSWYQQTPGQGLQFLFEYFSETQRNKGNFPGRFSGRQFSNSRSEMNVSTLELGDSALYLCASSLLFGQGNSPLHFGNGTRLTVT.

The chain recombines TRBV25-1 with TRBJ2-2, with D unclear. The V end lost 3 bases, the J end lost 0 bases, and 8 bases lay between the germline ends. Germline V gene sequence: CDR1 MGHDK, CDR2 SYGVNS. The length of the CDR3 is 15 residues. The CDR3 here is CASSDSGSNTGELFF. The CDR3, as DNA: TGTGCCAGCAGTGACAGTGGCTCGAACACCGGGGAGCTGTTTTTT.

This CDR3 is CASSVGWTSGGQGDTQYF. The CDR3 DNA reads as TGTGCCAGCAGCGTAGGCTGGACTAGCGGGGGGCAGGGAGATACGCAGTATTTT. The V call is TRBV9, the J call TRBJ2-3, with 14 bases aligning to TRBD2. The V segment lost 0 bases and the J segment 5 bases; nucleotides outside the gene matches: 8. Germline V gene data show CDR1 as SGDLS and CDR2 as YYNGEE. The CDR3 is made up of 18 amino acids.

The V gene is TRBV18, the J gene TRBJ2-7; 11 bases line up with TRBD1. V was clipped by 2 bases and J by 1 base; unmatched bases: 4. The germline V gene encodes CDR1 KGHSH and CDR2 LQKENI. The CDR3 has 16 residues. The CDR3 DNA is TGTGCCAGCTCACCAGTGGGGACAGGGGGATCCTACGAGCAGTACTTC. Its translation is CASSPVGTGGSYEQYF.

The CDR3 nucleotides read TGCGCCAGCAGCCAAGATCCCCCCACAGGGGACCTAAACTATGGCTACACCTTC. Protein sequence: CASSQDPPTGDLNYGYTF. The V and J genes are TRBV4-3 and TRBJ1-2; TRBD1 matches at 7 bases. The CDR3 contains 18 residues. V shed 0 bases and J 2 bases; nucleotides not matched to a gene: 12. Germline V CDR1 and CDR2: LGHNA, YSLEER.

V and J are TRBV11-1 and TRBJ1-1; 10 bases line up with TRBD1. Germline CDR1 reads SGHAT; CDR2 reads FQDESV (reference sequence). V lost 4 bases to trimming and J lost 3 bases; unmatched junction nucleotides: 2. The CDR3 is 14 amino acids. CDR3 sequence: CASSSGQGYTEAFF. CDR3 bases: TGTGCCAGCAGCTCGGGACAGGGGTACACTGAAGCTTTCTTT.